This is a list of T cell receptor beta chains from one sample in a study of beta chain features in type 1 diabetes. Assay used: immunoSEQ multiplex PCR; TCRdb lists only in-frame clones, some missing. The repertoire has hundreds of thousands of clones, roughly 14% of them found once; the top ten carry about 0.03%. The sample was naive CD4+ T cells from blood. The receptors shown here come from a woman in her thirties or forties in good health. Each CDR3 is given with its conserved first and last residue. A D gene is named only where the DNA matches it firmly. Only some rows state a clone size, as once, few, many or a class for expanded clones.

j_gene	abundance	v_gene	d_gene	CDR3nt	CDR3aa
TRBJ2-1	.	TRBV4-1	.	TGCGCCAGCAGCCAACTTCAGTCCTACAATGAGCAGTTCTTC	CASSQLQSYNEQFF
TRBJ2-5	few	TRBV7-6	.	TGTGCCAGCAGCTTAAGCGGAAAGACCCAGTACTTC	CASSLSGKTQYF
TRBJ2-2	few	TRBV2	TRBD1	TGTGCCAGCAGCGCGGGACAGGGTGCCGGGGAGCTGTTTTTT	CASSAGQGAGELFF
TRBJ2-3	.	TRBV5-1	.	TGCGCCAGCAAAGGGTATCAGGGGTGGAGCACAGATACGCAGTATTTT	CASKGYQGWSTDTQYF
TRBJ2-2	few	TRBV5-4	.	TGTGCCAGCAGCGCGCCCCGACTGACAGGTCCCGCCGGGGAGCTGTTTTTT	CASSAPRLTGPAGELFF
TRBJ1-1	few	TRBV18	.	TGTGCCAGCTCACCAAGGCAGGATCGTGGTGAAGCTTTCTTT	CASSPRQDRGEAFF
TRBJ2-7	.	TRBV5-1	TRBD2	TGCGCCAGCAGCTTGTCACTAGCGGGGGGGCCGGGCTACGAGCAGTACTTC	CASSLSLAGGPGYEQYF
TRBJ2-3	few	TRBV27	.	TGTGCCAGCAGTTTTCTTAACTATGGATATACGCAGTATTTT	CASSFLNYGYTQYF
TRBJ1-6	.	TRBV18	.	TGTGCCAGCTCCCTAGACAGAAATTCACCCCTCCACTTT	CASSLDRNSPLHF
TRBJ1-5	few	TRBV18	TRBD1	TGTGCCAGCTCACCCCTAGGAGACAGGGTCAATCAGCCCCAGCATTTT	CASSPLGDRVNQPQHF
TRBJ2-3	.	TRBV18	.	TGTGCCAGCTCACCATTTACGGCAGATACGCAGTATTTT	CASSPFTADTQYF
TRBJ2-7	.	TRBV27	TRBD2	TGTGCCAGCAGCAAGGGCGTACCCGGGACTAGCGGGCCAAGCTCCTACGAGCAGTACTTC	CASSKGVPGTSGPSSYEQYF
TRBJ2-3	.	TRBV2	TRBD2	TGTGCCAGCAGTGATGGGACTAGCTTAGATACGCAGTATTTT	CASSDGTSLDTQYF
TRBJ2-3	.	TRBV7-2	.	TGTGCCAGCAGCTTAGGCCTAGCAGATACGCAGTATTTT	CASSLGLADTQYF
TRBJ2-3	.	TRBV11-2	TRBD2	TGTGCCAGCAGGGTAGCGGGGGGGAGCACAGATACGCAGTATTTT	CASRVAGGSTDTQYF
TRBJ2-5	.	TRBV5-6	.	TGTGCCAGCAGCTCCTTATTAAGCGCGGAGACCCAGTACTTC	CASSSLLSAETQYF
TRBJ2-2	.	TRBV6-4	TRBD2	TGTGCCACTCTTCGGGGGGGCGACACCGGGGAGCTGTTTTTT	CATLRGGDTGELFF
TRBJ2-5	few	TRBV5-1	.	TGCGCCAGCAGCTTGGGCGGGACTTCGGGTGGAGAGACCCAGTACTTC	CASSLGGTSGGETQYF
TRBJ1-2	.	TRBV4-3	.	TGCGCCAGCAGCCAAGTACCCCCTCAGGGTCGTTATGGCTACACCTTC	CASSQVPPQGRYGYTF
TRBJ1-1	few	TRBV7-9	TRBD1	TGTGCCAGCACCTTAAGGGGACAGGGAATGAACACTGAAGCTTTCTTT	CASTLRGQGMNTEAFF
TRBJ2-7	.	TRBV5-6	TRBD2	TGTGCCAGCAGCATCACTAGCGGGGTTAACGAGCAGTACTTC	CASSITSGVNEQYF
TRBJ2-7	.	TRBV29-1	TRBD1	TGCAGCCCCCATAGGACAGGGGGGACTCCTTACGAGCAGTACTTC	CSPHRTGGTPYEQYF
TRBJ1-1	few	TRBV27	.	TGTGCCAGCAGTCCGAACATGGGCTATATTAACACTGAAGCTTTCTTT	CASSPNMGYINTEAFF
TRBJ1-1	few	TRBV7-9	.	TGTGCCAGCAGCTTATCAGGGAGGGACACTGAAGCTTTCTTT	CASSLSGRDTEAFF
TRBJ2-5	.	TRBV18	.	TGTGCCAGCTCACCGATCGGAGGGGGCGCAACAGAGACCCAGTACTTC	CASSPIGGGATETQYF
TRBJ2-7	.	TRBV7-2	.	TGTGCCAGCAGCTCCCCGTACGGGTCCTACGAGCAGTACTTC	CASSSPYGSYEQYF
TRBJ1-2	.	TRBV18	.	TGTGCCAGCTCACCAGTCAGAAACTATGGCTACACCTTC	CASSPVRNYGYTF
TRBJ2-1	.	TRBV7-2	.	TGTGCCAGCAGCTTTTCCCTCTACAATGAGCAGTTCTTC	CASSFSLYNEQFF
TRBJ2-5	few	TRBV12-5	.	TGTGCTAGTGGTTTGGTACGGGAAGAGACCCAGTACTTC	CASGLVREETQYF
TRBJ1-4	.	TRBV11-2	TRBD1	TGTGCCAGCAGCTTAGGGGACAGGGGCACTGAAAAACTGTTTTTT	CASSLGDRGTEKLFF
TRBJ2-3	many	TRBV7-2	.	TGTGCCAGCAGCTTAAGGACAGAGGGCACAGATACGCAGTATTTT	CASSLRTEGTDTQYF
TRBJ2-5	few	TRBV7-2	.	TGTGCCAGCACTTTTCGGGAGACCCAGTACTTC	CASTFRETQYF
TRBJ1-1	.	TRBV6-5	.	TGTGCCAGCAGTTACTCTGGGGGGGCCTCTGAAGCTTTCTTT	CASSYSGGASEAFF
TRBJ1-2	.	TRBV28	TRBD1	TGTGCCAGCAGTTTAACGACAGGGCCTAACTATGGCTACACCTTC	CASSLTTGPNYGYTF
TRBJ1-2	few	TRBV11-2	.	TGTGCCAGCAGCACCCCCAGAGAGGGCAATGGCTACACCTTC	CASSTPREGNGYTF
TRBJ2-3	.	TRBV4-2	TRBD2	TGTGCCAGCAGCCTGATAGAAGCCGCAGCGGGGGGGTATGTTACGCAGTATTTT	CASSLIEAAAGGYVTQYF
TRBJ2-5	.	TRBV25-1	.	TGTGCCAGCAGTGCCCAGGAGACCCAGTACTTC	CASSAQETQYF
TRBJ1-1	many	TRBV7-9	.	TGTGCCAGCAGCTTAGGAGGGGGCACTGAAGCTTTCTTT	CASSLGGGTEAFF
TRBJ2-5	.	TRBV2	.	TGTGCCAGCAGGGCCGGGACACCTATCCAAGAGACCCAGTACTTC	CASRAGTPIQETQYF
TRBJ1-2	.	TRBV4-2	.	TGTGCCAGCAGCCGGTCGGGGGGTGGCTACACCTTC	CASSRSGGGYTF
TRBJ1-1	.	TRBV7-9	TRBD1	TGTGCCAGCAGCCTTTCGGACAGGGCGAACACTGAAGCTTTCTTT	CASSLSDRANTEAFF
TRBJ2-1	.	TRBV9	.	TGTGCCAGCAGCGTAGTCGACAGTTACAATGAGCAGTTCTTC	CASSVVDSYNEQFF
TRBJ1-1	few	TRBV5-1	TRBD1	TGCGCCAGCAGAAAAACAGGGGTTGAAGCTTTCTTT	CASRKTGVEAFF
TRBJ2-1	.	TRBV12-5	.	TGTGCTAGTGGTTTATTTACAGGAGCGCCCTACAATGAGCAGTTCTTC	CASGLFTGAPYNEQFF
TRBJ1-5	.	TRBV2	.	TGTGCCAGCAGCCCCGGACAGATCTCTCAGCCCCAGCATTTT	CASSPGQISQPQHF
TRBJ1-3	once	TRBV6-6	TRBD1	TGTGCCAGCAGTGCTCCGGGACAGGGGGCAAACACCATATATTTT	CASSAPGQGANTIYF
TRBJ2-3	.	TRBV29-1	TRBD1	TGCAGCGGGAGACAGGGGGCGTTTAGTACAGATACGCAGTATTTT	CSGRQGAFSTDTQYF
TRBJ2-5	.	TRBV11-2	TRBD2	TGTGCCAGCAGCATAAGTAGCGGGGGTTCCCAAGAGACCCAGTACTTC	CASSISSGGSQETQYF
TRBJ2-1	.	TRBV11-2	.	TGTGCCAGCAGCTTAGCCCGGAGCTCCTACAATGAGCAGTTCTTC	CASSLARSSYNEQFF
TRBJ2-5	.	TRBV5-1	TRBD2	TGCGCCAGCAGCTTAAGGGAGGGGCAAGAGACCCAGTACTTC	CASSLREGQETQYF
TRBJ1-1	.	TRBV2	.	TGTGCCAGCAGTGAACAAGCCCAAGCTTTCTTT	CASSEQAQAFF
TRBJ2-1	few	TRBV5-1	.	TGCGCCAGCAGCCCCGGCGGTGACAATGAGCAGTTCTTC	CASSPGGDNEQFF
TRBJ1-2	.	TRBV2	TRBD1	TGTGCCAGCACCCCCCGGGACAGTCCTAACTATGGCTACACCTTC	CASTPRDSPNYGYTF
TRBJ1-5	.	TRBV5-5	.	TGTGCCAGCAGCTTGGAGGGGCTTCAGCCCCAGCATTTT	CASSLEGLQPQHF
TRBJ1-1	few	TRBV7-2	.	TGTGCCAGCAGCTTAACGGCAGGGGTGATGACTGAAGCTTTCTTT	CASSLTAGVMTEAFF